This T cell receptor (beta chain) was identified in a study of blood T cell repertoires in COVID-19. Study as a whole: Some COVID-19 samples were acute and others convalescent; all came from the United States, Italy and Spain. PBMCs, B-cell-depleted T cells, or T cells provided the cDNA or gDNA that made up the material.

This clone was seen once. Per the original data handling: Estimation of nucleated cell counts relied on the amplification of reference gene primers. The data were produced by immunoSEQ multiplex PCR, yet TCRdb's version contains in-frame clones alone and is incomplete. V, J and clone size reflect that table, while D and trimming were determined from the DNA. This sample yields approximately 170,000 clones, of which roughly 80% are seen a single time; roughly 7.5% belongs to the top ten. The CDR3 loop spans 18 amino acids. Losses at the gene ends were 2 bases for V and 4 bases for J; bases not matched to a gene: 7. Germline V gene sequence: CDR1 LGHNT, CDR2 FRNRAP.

This chain joins TRBV12-5 and TRBJ2-5, with 16 bases matching TRBD2. The material sequenced was peripheral blood. This sequence originates from a woman in her 70s with COVID-19, enrolled during active disease. CDR3 sequence: CASGLFHGTSGRGETQYF. The CDR3 DNA follows: TGTGCTAGTGGTTTGTTCCACGGGACTAGCGGGAGGGGAGAGACCCAGTACTTC.